This passage covers 30 T cell receptor beta chains from one sample sequenced in a study of blood T cell repertoires in COVID-19. The protocol was immunoSEQ multiplex PCR, while the TCRdb copy is restricted to in-frame clones and leaves out a portion. The sample contains fewer than 150,000 clones, approximately 83% of which appear only once. The material sequenced was peripheral blood. These TCRs come from a woman aged 45-59 years with acute or convalescent COVID-19.

V gene TRBV2 combines with J gene TRBJ2-7; 12 bases agree with TRBD2. The V gene's germline CDR1 is SNHLY and CDR2 FYNNEI. CDR3 length: 14 residues. V lost 7 bases, J lost 4 bases, and 5 bases stayed unmatched. DNA for the CDR3: TGTGCCAGCACCGGACTAGCGGGGAGGTACGAGCAGTACTTC. Translating gives CASTGLAGRYEQYF.

The CDR3 coding sequence is TGTGCCAGTAGTATCAGCGGGACCCCATATCAGCCCCAGCATTTT. It encodes CASSISGTPYQPQHF. The rearrangement joins TRBV19 to TRBJ1-5; a possible D gene is TRBD1 (5 bases). The CDR3 sequence is 15 residues long. Germline CDR1 and CDR2: LNHDA and SQIVND (reference sequence). The ends were cut back, 3 bases at V and 5 bases at J, with 14 bases in the middle.

This clone was found once. V is TRBV2 and J is TRBJ2-2, with 7 positions matching TRBD1. This CDR3 is 15 amino acids long. The germline V gene encodes CDR1 SNHLY and CDR2 FYNNEI. V trimming: 10 bases; J trimming: 1 base; junction bases outside the gene matches: 9. The CDR3 loop is CATILGTVNTGELFF. The DNA of the CDR3 is TGTGCCACGATACTAGGGACAGTGAACACCGGGGAGCTGTTTTTT.

The rearrangement joins TRBV30 to TRBJ1-3, with D possibly being TRBD1 (5 bases). This CDR3 comprises 15 residues. Germline V gene data show CDR1 as GTSNPN and CDR2 as SVGIG (reference sequence). Between the trimmed V and J ends, which lost 1 base and 0 bases, there was a span of 10 bases. The CDR3, as DNA: TGTGCCTGGAGTGAACGACAGCGCTCTGGAAACACCATATATTTT. Protein sequence: CAWSERQRSGNTIYF.

This clone has just one count. This sequence joins TRBV7-3 and TRBJ2-3; possibly TRBD1 for D (5 bases). There are 16 residues in the CDR3. Germline values: CDR1 SGHTA, CDR2 FQGTGA. V was shortened by 5 bases and J by 1 base, with 16 bases between the two germline ends. The CDR3 DNA reads as TGTGCCAGCAGCCAAGGACAAAACCGAGGCACAGATACGCAGTATTTT. Translating it yields CASSQGQNRGTDTQYF.

The chain employs TRBV12-3 or TRBV12-4 and TRBJ1-2; D may be TRBD1 (6 bases). V lost 6 bases and J lost 7, with 12 bases in between. The CDR3 covers 12 residues. CDR3 nucleotides: TGTGCCAGCAGACAGGGTGTAGGTGGCTACACCTTC. Protein product: CASRQGVGGYTF.

The chain recombines TRBV11-2 with TRBJ2-3; D is ambiguous. CDR1 is SGHAT and CDR2 is FQNNGV in the germline V gene. CDR3 length equals 15 residues. V was cut by 1 base and J by 2 bases, with 10 bases left in between. CDR3 in DNA: TGTGCCAGCAGCTTAGTAGCTAGAAACACAGATACGCAGTATTTT. This sequence encodes CASSLVARNTDTQYF. Variable domain in full (rest from reference TRBV11-2 and TRBJ2-3): EAGVAQSPRYKIIEKRQSVAFWCNPISGHATLYWYQQILGQGPKLLIQFQNNGVVDDSQLPKDRFSAERLKGVDSTLKIQPAKLEDSAVYLCASSLVARNTDTQYFGPGTRLTVL.

V usage is TRBV12-3 or TRBV12-4 and J usage is TRBJ2-7; a weak D match, TRBD2 (5 bases). V was cut by 6 bases and J by 2 bases, with 11 bases left in between. CDR3 length: 13 residues. Here the CDR3 DNA reads TGTGCCAGCAGCCGCGGGTTTACCTACGAGCAGTACTTC. Its protein is CASSRGFTYEQYF.

This clone occurred once. The rearrangement joins TRBV28 to TRBJ1-6; TRBD1 matches at 9 bases. J lost 10 bases, V lost 5 bases, and 12 bases had no gene match. There are 16 residues in the CDR3. Germline V gives CDR1 MDHEN, CDR2 SYDVKM. DNA of the CDR3: TGTGCCAGCAGTCGGATACAGGGGGCCGGAAAGTCACCCCTCCACTTT. Its protein is CASSRIQGAGKSPLHF.

The chain combines TRBV9 with TRBJ2-2; 7 positions match TRBD1. This CDR3 is 15 amino acids long. Germline V gene lookup returns CDR1 SGDLS and CDR2 YYNGEE. V trimming: 0 bases; J trimming: 8 bases; junction bases outside the gene matches: 7. The CDR3 here is CASSVADRVPGELFF. The DNA for the CDR3 is TGTGCCAGCAGCGTAGCCGACAGGGTACCGGGGGAGCTGTTTTTT.

This chain links TRBV5-1 with TRBJ2-7, with D perhaps TRBD1 (5 bases). Germline assignment: CDR1 SGHRS and CDR2 YFSETQ. Trimming removed 4 bases at V and 6 bases at J, with 17 bases between. The CDR3 has 14 residues. The CDR3 DNA is TGCGCCAGCAGCACAGGATCCCAGGTCCCCGAGCAGTACTTC. Translation: CASSTGSQVPEQYF.

The chain is built from TRBV6-1 and TRBJ1-5; 9 nucleotides agree with TRBD1. The J segment lost 0 bases and the V segment lost 1 base, leaving 4 bases of the junction unmatched. The CDR3 loop spans 17 amino acids. Germline V lookup: CDR1 MNHNS, CDR2 SASEGT. The CDR3 spells CASSEVTGGNSNQPQHF. CDR3 DNA: TGTGCCAGCAGTGAAGTGACAGGGGGGAATAGCAATCAGCCCCAGCATTTT.

The chain is built from TRBV2 and TRBJ1-2; D unresolved. The CDR3 contains 13 residues. CDR1 is SNHLY, CDR2 FYNNEI, per germline. Trimming pared 3 bases from V and 4 bases from J, leaving 9 bases between. Written as DNA, the CDR3 is TGTGCCAGCAGTGATCGGTTTTTCTATGGCTACACCTTC. Protein: CASSDRFFYGYTF.

DNA of the CDR3: TGTGCCAGCACCCCCGAGTCGGGGGGCAGAAACACCATATATTTT. This codes for CASTPESGGRNTIYF. V gene TRBV2 combines with J gene TRBJ1-3; perhaps TRBD1 as D (6 bases). CDR3 length: 15 residues. V was cut by 7 bases and J by 5 bases, with 18 bases left in between. The V gene's germline CDR1 is SNHLY and CDR2 FYNNEI.

V gene TRBV18 combines with J gene TRBJ2-1, with 10 bases fitting TRBD2. CDR1 and CDR2 (germline): KGHSH, LQKENI. The CDR3 spans 16 residues. V was pared by 0 bases and J by 9 bases, with 8 bases of the junction left unmatched. The CDR3 spells CASSPPKAGGPGEQFF. In DNA, the CDR3 is TGTGCCAGCTCACCACCGAAAGCGGGGGGGCCGGGTGAGCAGTTCTTC. Together with reference TRBV18 and TRBJ2-1, the CDR3 gives the full variable domain: NAGVMQNPRHLVRRRGQEARLRCSPMKGHSHVYWYRQLPEEGLKFMVYLQKENIIDESGMPKERFSAEFPKEGPSILRIQQVVRGDSAAYFCASSPPKAGGPGEQFFGPGTRLTVL.

The chain is built from TRBV15 and TRBJ1-4, with 8 bases identical to TRBD1. V lost 1 base and J lost 7; bases outside the gene matches: 5. Per germline, CDR1 LNHNV and CDR2 YYDKDF (reference sequence). The CDR3 totals 15 residues. For the CDR3, the DNA is TGTGCCACCAGCAGAGCCAGGGGGCTCGGTGAAAAACTGTTTTTT. Translated: CATSRARGLGEKLFF.

V and J are TRBV15 and TRBJ1-2; tentative D call: TRBD1 (6 bases). CDR3 length equals 14 residues. Germline V gene sequence: CDR1 LNHNV, CDR2 YYDKDF (reference sequence). V was pared by 4 bases and J by 6 bases, with 15 bases between. Written as DNA, the CDR3 is TGTGCCACCAGCACTAATCAGGGGTTTAATGGCTACACCTTC. This codes for CATSTNQGFNGYTF.

The chain combines TRBV4-1 with TRBJ2-1; D uncertain. The CDR3 covers 17 residues. The V end was cut by 2 bases, the J end by 1 base, with 15 bases between. CDR1 and CDR2 (germline): MGHRA, YSYEKL. The CDR3 region has the DNA TGCGCCAGCAGCCAATCGCCTCTACTTAGTTCCTACAATGAGCAGTTCTTC. This sequence encodes CASSQSPLLSSYNEQFF.

This clone has just one count. J is TRBJ2-1 and V is TRBV7-6, with D maybe TRBD1 (5 bases). The CDR3 covers 13 residues. The germline CDR1 and CDR2 sequences are SGHVS and FNYEAQ. V shed 6 bases and J shed 10 bases, with 16 bases lying between them. The CDR3 spells CASSQGWSGEQFF. The CDR3 nucleotides read TGTGCCAGCAGTCAGGGCTGGTCTGGGGAGCAGTTCTTC.

This clone has a single count. The V call is TRBV5-1, the J call TRBJ1-2; 9 bases fit TRBD1. In germline, CDR1 is SGHRS, CDR2 YFSETQ. The V gene end was trimmed by 4 bases and the J gene end by 2 bases; junction bases not matched to a gene: 15. This CDR3 is 18 amino acids long. CDR3 nucleotides: TGCGCCAGCAGCCGCGGATCGGGACAGGGTTTTATCAACTATGGCTACACCTTC. It codes for CASSRGSGQGFINYGYTF.

V and J are TRBV27 and TRBJ1-4; tentative D call: TRBD1 (6 bases). Trimming pared 6 bases from V and 5 bases from J, leaving 13 bases between. The length of the CDR3 is 14 residues. CDR1 is MNHEY and CDR2 is SMNVEV in the germline V gene (reference sequence). The CDR3 loop is CASRSGASNEKLFF. The CDR3 DNA reads TGTGCCAGCAGATCAGGGGCATCAAATGAAAAACTGTTTTTT.

This chain uses TRBV5-1 with TRBJ2-7, with D maybe TRBD2 (6 bases). The CDR3 is 14 amino acids. V was clipped by 2 bases and J by 3 bases, with 12 bases between them. Germline V CDR1 and CDR2: SGHRS, YFSETQ. In DNA form, the CDR3 reads TGCGCCAGCAGCTTTAGTAGCGGTAGCTACGAGCAGTACTTC. Translating it yields CASSFSSGSYEQYF.

This clone was seen just once. This chain uses TRBV2 with TRBJ1-5, with 7 bases matching TRBD1. The V gene's germline CDR1 is SNHLY and CDR2 FYNNEI. CDR3 length: 16 residues. J gave up 3 bases and V 3 bases, and 8 bases lay outside the gene matches. The chain's CDR3 is CASSEGTDGINQPQHF. The CDR3 DNA is TGTGCCAGCAGTGAGGGGACAGACGGTATCAATCAGCCCCAGCATTTT.

This clone was recorded a few times. The chain is built from TRBV6-1 and TRBJ2-2; 8 bases match TRBD1. Trimming removed 2 bases from V and 5 bases from J; junction bases left unmatched: 4. CDR1 is MNHNS, CDR2 SASEGT, per germline. This CDR3 has 15 amino acids. CDR3 sequence: CASSETGGGTGELFF. CDR3 nucleotides: TGTGCCAGCAGTGAAACAGGGGGTGGAACCGGGGAGCTGTTTTTT.

This clone was picked up a small number of times. This chain joins TRBV19 and TRBJ2-1; D not certain. The CDR3 is 12 residues long. V was pared by 6 bases and J by 8 bases, with 11 bases between. Germline V gene sequence: CDR1 LNHDA, CDR2 SQIVND (reference sequence). CDR3 sequence (DNA): TGTGCCAGTAGCTACATGGGCGATGAGCAGTTCTTC. This gives the protein CASSYMGDEQFF.

The chain joins TRBV18 to TRBJ2-1; TRBD2 matches 11 bases. This CDR3 has 18 amino acids. CDR1 and CDR2 from the germline V gene are KGHSH and LQKENI. Germline trimming cut 0 bases from V and 4 bases from J; bases unmatched to any gene: 8. The CDR3: CASSPPPSGGSFYNEQFF. In nucleotides, the CDR3 is TGTGCCAGCTCACCACCTCCTAGCGGGGGGTCATTTTACAATGAGCAGTTCTTC.

The rearrangement uses TRBV27 and TRBJ2-7; 12 bases map to TRBD2. Looked up from germline, CDR1 is MNHEY and CDR2 is SMNVEV (reference sequence). The ends lost 8 bases at V and 2 bases at J; junction bases unmatched: 16. This CDR3 contains 18 residues. The CDR3 loop reads CASVQSLAGGPATYEQYF. The CDR3 DNA follows: TGTGCCAGCGTCCAGTCGCTAGCGGGGGGGCCCGCAACCTACGAGCAGTACTTC.

Worth noting for this clone: Its ends do not fully match the called genes, so a read error is possible. Other nucleotide sequences from this sample produce the same CDR3. The V and J genes are TRBV27 and TRBJ1-5; TRBD1 matches 8 bases. Germline V gives CDR1 MNHEY, CDR2 SMNVEV (reference sequence). The CDR3 is 15 amino acids. The CDR3 DNA is TGTGCCAGCAGTTTTCAGGGGGCCCTGGGTCAGCCTCAGCATTTT. Amino acid sequence: CASSFQGALGQPQHF.

The rearrangement joins TRBV9 to TRBJ2-6, with D uncertain. The germline CDR1 and CDR2 sequences are SGDLS and YYNGEE. V was shortened by 3 bases and J by 4 bases, with 11 bases between the two germline ends. There are 15 residues in the CDR3. This chain's CDR3 is CASSAHGSGANVLTF. In DNA, the CDR3 is TGTGCCAGCAGCGCTCACGGTTCCGGGGCCAACGTCCTGACTTTC.

The chain links TRBV5-5 to TRBJ2-5; TRBD2 is a possible D gene (6 bases). Germline-derived CDR1 and CDR2 are SGHKS and YYEKEE (reference sequence). The CDR3 totals 14 residues. V dropped 2 bases and J dropped 4 bases, with 12 bases sitting between them. CDR3 coding DNA: TGTGCCAGCAGCTTTGGGTCCGGGGGAGAGACCCAGTACTTC. Amino acid sequence: CASSFGSGGETQYF.